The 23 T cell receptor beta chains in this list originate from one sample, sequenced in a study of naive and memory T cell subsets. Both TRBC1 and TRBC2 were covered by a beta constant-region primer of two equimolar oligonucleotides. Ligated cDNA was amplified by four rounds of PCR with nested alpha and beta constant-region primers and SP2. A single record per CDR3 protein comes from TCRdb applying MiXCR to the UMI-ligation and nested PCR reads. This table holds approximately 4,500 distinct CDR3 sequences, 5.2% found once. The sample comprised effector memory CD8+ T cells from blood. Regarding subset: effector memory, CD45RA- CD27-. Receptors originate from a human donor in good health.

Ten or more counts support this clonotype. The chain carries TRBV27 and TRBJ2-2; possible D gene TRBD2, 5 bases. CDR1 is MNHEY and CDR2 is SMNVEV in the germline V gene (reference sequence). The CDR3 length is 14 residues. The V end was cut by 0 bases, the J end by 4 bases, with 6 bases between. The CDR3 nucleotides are TGTGCCAGCAGTTTATCTGGACTCACCGGGGAGCTGTTTTTT. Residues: CASSLSGLTGELFF.

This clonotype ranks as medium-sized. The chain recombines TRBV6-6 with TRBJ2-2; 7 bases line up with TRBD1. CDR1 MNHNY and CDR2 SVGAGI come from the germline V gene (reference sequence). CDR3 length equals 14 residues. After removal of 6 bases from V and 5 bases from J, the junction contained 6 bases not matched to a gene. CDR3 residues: CASSQGTETGELFF. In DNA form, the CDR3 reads TGTGCCAGCAGCCAGGGGACAGAGACCGGGGAGCTGTTTTTT.

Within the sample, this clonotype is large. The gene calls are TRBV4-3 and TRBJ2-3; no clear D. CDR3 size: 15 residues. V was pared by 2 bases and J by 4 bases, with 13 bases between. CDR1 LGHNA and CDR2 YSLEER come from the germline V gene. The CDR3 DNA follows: TGCGCCAGCAGCCAAAGGTCTGGGAACGCAGATACGCAGTATTTT. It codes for CASSQRSGNADTQYF.

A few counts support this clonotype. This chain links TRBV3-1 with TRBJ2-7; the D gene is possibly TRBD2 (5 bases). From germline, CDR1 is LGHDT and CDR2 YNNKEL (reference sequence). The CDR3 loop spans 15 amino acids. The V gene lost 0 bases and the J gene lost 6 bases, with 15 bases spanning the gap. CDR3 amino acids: CASSQDRGPVFEQYF. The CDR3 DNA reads TGTGCCAGCAGCCAAGATCGCGGGCCCGTGTTCGAGCAGTACTTC.

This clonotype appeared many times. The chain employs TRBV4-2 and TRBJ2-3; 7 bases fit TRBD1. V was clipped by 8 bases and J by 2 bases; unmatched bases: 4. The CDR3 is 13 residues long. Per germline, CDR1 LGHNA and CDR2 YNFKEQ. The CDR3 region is CASGDSYTDTQYF. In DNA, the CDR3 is TGTGCCAGCGGGGACAGCTACACAGATACGCAGTATTTT.

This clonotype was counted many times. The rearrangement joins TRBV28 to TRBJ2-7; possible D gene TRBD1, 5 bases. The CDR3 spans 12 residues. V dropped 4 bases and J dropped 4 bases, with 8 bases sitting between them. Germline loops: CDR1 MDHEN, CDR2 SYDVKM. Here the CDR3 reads CASSSDTYEQYF. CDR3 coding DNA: TGTGCCAGCAGTTCGGACACATACGAGCAGTACTTC.

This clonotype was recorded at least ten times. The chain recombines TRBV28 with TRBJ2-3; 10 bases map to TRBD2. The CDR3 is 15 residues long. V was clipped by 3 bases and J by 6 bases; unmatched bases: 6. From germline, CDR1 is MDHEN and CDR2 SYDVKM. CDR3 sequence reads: CASSLEAGGLDTQYF. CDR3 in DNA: TGTGCCAGCAGTTTGGAAGCGGGAGGGCTGGATACGCAGTATTTT.

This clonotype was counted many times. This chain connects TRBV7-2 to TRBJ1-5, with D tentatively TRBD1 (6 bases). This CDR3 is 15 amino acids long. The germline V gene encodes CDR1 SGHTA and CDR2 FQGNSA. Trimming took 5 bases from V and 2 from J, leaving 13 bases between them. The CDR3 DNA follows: TGTGCCAGCAGCACCTACAGGGTTGGCAATCAGCCCCAGCATTTT. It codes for CASSTYRVGNQPQHF. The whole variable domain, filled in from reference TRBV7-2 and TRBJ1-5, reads GAGVSQSPSNKVTEKGKDVELRCDPISGHTALYWYRQSLGQGLEFLIYFQGNSAPDKSGLPSDRFSAERTGGSVSTLTIQRTQQEDSAVYLCASSTYRVGNQPQHFGDGTRLSIL.

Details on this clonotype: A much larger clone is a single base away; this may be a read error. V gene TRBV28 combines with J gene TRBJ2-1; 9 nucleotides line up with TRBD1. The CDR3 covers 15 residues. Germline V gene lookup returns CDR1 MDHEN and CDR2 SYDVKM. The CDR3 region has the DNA TGTGCCAGCAGTTTGGGGGACAGGGTGGCCGTGAGGGAGCTCTTC. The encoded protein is CASSLGDRVAVRELF.

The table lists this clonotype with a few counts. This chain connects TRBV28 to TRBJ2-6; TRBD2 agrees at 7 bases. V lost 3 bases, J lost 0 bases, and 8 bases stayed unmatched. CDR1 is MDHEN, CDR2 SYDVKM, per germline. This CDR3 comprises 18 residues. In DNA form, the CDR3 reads TGTGCCAGCAGTTTTGAGCGGGAAGGTTACTCTGGGGCCAACGTCCTGACTTTC. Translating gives CASSFEREGYSGANVLTF.

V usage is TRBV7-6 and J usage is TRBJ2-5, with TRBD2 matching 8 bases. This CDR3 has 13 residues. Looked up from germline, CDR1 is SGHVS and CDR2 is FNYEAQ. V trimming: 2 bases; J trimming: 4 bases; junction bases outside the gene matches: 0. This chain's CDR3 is CASSLLAGETQYF. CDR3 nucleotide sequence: TGTGCCAGCAGCTTACTAGCGGGAGAGACCCAGTACTTC.

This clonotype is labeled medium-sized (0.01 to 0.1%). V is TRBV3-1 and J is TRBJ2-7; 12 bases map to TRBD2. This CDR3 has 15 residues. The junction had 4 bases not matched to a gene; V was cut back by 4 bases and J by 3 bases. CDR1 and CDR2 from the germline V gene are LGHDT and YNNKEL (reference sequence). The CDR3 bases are TGTGCCAGCAGCCCTGGGACTAGCGGGCTCTACGAGCAGTACTTC. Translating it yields CASSPGTSGLYEQYF.

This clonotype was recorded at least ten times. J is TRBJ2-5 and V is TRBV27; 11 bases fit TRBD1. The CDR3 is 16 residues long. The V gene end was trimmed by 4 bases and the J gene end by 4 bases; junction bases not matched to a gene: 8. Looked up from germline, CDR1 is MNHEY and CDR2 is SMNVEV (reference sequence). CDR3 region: CASSSSDRGRVETQYF. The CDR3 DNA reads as TGTGCCAGCAGTTCCTCGGACAGGGGGCGGGTAGAGACCCAGTACTTC.

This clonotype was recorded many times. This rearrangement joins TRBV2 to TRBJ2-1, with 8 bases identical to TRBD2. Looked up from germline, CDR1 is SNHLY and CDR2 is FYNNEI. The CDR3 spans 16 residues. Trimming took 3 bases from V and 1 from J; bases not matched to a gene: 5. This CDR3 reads CASSDSLAGSYNEQFF. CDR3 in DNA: TGTGCCAGCAGTGATAGTTTAGCGGGGTCCTACAATGAGCAGTTCTTC.

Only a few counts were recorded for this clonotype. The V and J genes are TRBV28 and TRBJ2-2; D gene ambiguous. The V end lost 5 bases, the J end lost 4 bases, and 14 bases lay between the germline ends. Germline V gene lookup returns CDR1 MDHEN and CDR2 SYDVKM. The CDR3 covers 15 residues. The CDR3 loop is CASSQRPDSTGELFF. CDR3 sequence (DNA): TGTGCCAGCAGTCAAAGACCGGATAGCACCGGGGAGCTGTTTTTT.

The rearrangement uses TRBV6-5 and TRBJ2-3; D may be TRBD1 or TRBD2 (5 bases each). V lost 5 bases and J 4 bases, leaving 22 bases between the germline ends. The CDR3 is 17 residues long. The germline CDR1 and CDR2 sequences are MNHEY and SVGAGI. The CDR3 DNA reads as TGTGCCAGCAGTCAGGCCAGGGACGGCCCGAGCCCAGATACGCAGTATTTT. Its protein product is CASSQARDGPSPDTQYF.

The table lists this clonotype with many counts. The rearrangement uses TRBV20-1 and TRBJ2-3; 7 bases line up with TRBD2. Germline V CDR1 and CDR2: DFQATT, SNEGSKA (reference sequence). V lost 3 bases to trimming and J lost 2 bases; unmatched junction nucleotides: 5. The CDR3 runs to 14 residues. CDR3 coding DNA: TGCAGTGCTAGGCGGGAGTGGGTCACAGATACGCAGTATTTT. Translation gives CSARREWVTDTQYF.

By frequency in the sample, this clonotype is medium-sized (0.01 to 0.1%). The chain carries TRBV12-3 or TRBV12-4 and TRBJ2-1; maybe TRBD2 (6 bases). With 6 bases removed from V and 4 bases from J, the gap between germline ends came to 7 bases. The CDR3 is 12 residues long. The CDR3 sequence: CASRRGYNEQFF. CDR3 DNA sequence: TGTGCCAGCAGGCGGGGTTACAATGAGCAGTTCTTC.

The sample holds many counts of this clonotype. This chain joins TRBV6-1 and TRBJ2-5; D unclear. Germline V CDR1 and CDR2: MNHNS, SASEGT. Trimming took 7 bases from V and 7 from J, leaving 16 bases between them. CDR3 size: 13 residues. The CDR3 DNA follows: TGTGCCAGCAAAACCACGGGTTGGCGGACCCAGTACTTC. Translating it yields CASKTTGWRTQYF.

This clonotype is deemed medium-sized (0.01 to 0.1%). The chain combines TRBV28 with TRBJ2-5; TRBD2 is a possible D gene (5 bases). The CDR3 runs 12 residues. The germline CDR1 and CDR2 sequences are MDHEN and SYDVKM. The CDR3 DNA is TGTGCAGTCTGGACTGAACAAGAGACCCAGTACTTC. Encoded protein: CAVWTEQETQYF. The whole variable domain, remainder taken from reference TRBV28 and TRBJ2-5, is DVKVTQSSRYLVKRTGEKVFLECVQDMDHENMFWYRQDPGLGLRLIYFSYDVKMKEKGDIPEGYSVSREKKERFSLILESASTNQTSMYLCAVWTEQETQYFGPGTRLLVL.

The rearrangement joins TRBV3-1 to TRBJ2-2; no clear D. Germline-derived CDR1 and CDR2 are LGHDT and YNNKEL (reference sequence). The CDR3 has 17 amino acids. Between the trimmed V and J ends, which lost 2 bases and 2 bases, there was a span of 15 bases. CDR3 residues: CASSQYLFEDNTGELFF. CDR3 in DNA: TGTGCCAGCAGCCAATACCTTTTTGAGGACAACACCGGGGAGCTGTTTTTT.

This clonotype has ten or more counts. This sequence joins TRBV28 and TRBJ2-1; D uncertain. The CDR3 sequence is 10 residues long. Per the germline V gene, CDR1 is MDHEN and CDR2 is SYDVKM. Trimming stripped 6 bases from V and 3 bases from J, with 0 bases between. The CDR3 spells CASSYNEQFF. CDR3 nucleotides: TGTGCCAGCAGCTACAATGAGCAGTTCTTC.

CDR3 sequence (DNA): TGTGCCAGCAGAGAGACAGGGGACGGCACCGGGGAGCTGTTTTTT. It translates to CASRETGDGTGELFF. The V call is TRBV6-4, the J call TRBJ2-2, with 8 bases that match TRBD1. The CDR3 spans 15 residues. Trimming took 6 bases from V and 4 from J; bases not matched to a gene: 7. Germline CDR1 is MRHNA and CDR2 is SNTAGT.